This T cell receptor beta chain emerged from a study of blood T cell repertoires in COVID-19. In the study overall: In each case, the material was cDNA or gDNA derived from T cells, B-cell-depleted T cells, or PBMCs.

Source study methods: Amplification from reference gene primers served as the basis for estimated nucleated cell counts. The assay was immunoSEQ multiplex PCR, and TCRdb's table has in-frame clones only and misses some. The V and J calls and clone size are taken from that table; D and trimming were inferred from the DNA. The sample records 150,000 or so clones, 82% being singletons. V lost 5 bases and J lost 1, with 11 bases in between. This CDR3 comprises 14 residues. CDR1 is SGHRS and CDR2 is YFSETQ in the germline V gene. The sequencing input was peripheral blood. The chain employs TRBV5-1 and TRBJ2-3, with D possibly being TRBD1 (6 bases). The TCR originated in an elderly woman with acute or convalescent COVID-19. CDR3 in DNA: TGCGCCAGCAGTTCAGGGGTGCGCACAGATACGCAGTATTTT. Protein product: CASSSGVRTDTQYF.